This T cell receptor (beta chain) is drawn from a study of tumor-infiltrating lymphocytes in oesophageal squamous cell carcinoma. The junction had 7 bases not matched to a gene; V was cut back by 2 bases and J by 6 bases. CDR1 and CDR2 from the germline V gene are SGHVS and FNYEAQ. This CDR3 contains 16 residues. TCRdb re-called the PCR reads through MiXCR, storing one row per CDR3 protein. The data show 8,700 or so distinct CDR3 sequences, roughly two thirds seen once. Sequencing input: esophageal tumor tissue. The TCR sequence derives from a female donor with esophageal squamous cell carcinoma. The V and J genes are TRBV7-6 and TRBJ2-1, with TRBD1 matching 10 bases. The CDR3 coding sequence is TGTGCCAGCAGCTTACCGGGACAGGGGTGGGGCAATGAGCAGTTCTTC. Protein product: CASSLPGQGWGNEQFF.